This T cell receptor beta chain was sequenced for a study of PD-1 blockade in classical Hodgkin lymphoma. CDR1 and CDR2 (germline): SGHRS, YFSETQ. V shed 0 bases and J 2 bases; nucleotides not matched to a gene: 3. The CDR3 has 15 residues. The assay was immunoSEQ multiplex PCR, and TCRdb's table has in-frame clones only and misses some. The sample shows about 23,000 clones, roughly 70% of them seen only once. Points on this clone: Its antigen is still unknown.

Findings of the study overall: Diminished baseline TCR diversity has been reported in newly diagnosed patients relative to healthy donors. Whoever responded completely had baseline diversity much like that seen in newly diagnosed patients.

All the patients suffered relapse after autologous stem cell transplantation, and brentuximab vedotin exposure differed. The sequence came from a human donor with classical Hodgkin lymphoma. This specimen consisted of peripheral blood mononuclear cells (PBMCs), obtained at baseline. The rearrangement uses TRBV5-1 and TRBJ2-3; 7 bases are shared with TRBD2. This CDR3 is CASSLEGRDTDTQYF. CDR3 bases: TGCGCCAGCAGCTTGGAAGGGAGGGACACAGATACGCAGTATTTT. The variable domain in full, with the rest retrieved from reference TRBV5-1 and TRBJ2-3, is KAGVTQTPRYLIKTRGQQVTLSCSPISGHRSVSWYQQTPGQGLQFLFEYFSETQRNKGNFPGRFSGRQFSNSRSEMNVSTLELGDSALYLCASSLEGRDTDTQYFGPGTRLTVL.